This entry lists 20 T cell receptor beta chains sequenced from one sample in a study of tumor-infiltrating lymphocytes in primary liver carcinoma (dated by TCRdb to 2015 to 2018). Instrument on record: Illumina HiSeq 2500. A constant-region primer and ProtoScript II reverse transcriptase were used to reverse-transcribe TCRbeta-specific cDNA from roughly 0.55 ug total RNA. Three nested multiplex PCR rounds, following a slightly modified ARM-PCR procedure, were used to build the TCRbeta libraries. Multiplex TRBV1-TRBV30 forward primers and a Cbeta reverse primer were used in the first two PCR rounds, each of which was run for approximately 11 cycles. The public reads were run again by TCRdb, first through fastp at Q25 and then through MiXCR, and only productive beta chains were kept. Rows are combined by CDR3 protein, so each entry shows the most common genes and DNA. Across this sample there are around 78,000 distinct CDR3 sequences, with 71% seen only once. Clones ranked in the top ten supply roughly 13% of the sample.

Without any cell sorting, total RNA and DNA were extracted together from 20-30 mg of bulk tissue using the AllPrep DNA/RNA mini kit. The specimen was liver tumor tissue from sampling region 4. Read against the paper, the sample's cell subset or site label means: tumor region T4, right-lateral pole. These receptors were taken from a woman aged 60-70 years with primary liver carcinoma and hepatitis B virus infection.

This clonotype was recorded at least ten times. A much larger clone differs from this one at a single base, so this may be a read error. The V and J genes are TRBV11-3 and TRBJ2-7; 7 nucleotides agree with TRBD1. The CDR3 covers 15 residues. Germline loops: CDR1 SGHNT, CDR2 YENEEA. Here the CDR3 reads CASSPRGQSGYERYF. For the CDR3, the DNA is TGTGCCAGCAGCCCACGGGGACAGTCGGGCTACGAGCGGTACTTC.

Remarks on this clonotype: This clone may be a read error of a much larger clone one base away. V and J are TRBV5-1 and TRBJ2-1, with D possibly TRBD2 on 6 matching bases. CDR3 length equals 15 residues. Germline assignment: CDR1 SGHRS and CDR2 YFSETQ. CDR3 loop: CANSLDGGIYNEQFF. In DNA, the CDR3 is TGCGCCAACAGCTTGGATGGCGGGATCTACAATGAGCAGTTCTTC. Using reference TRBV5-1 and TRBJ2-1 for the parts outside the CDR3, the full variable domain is KAGVTQTPRYLIKTRGQQVTLSCSPISGHRSVSWYQQTPGQGLQFLFEYFSETQRNKGNFPGRFSGRQFSNSRSEMNVSTLELGDSALYLCANSLDGGIYNEQFFGPGTRLTVL.

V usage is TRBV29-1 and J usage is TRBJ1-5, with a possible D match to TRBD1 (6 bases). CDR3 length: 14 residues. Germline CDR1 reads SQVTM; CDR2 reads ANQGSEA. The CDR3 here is CRVSGTNSNQPQHF. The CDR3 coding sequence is TGCAGGGTCTCCGGGACAAATAGCAATCAGCCCCAGCATTTT.

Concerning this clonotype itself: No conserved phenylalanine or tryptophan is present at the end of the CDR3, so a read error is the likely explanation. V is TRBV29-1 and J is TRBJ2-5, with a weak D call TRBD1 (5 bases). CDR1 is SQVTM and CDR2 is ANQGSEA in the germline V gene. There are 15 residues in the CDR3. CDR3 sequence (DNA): TGCAGCCTTGAAGGGGCTATAGGGGAACAAGAGACCCAGTACTAC. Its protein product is CSLEGAIGEQETQYY.

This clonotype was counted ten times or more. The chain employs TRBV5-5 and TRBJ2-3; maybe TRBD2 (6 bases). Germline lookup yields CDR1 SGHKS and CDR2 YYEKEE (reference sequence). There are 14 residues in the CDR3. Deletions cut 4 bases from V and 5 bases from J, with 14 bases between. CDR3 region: CASSAGRGVDTQYF. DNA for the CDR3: TGTGCCAGCAGCGCCGGGAGAGGGGTAGATACGCAGTATTTT.

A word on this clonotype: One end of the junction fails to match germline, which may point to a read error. As DNA, the CDR3 is TGTACCAGCAGTGACCCGGGTGGTAGCTCCTACGAGCAATACTTC. This codes for CTSSDPGGSSYEQYF. The genes are TRBV6-1 and TRBJ2-7, with no clear D. The CDR3 has 15 amino acids. The germline V gene encodes CDR1 MNHNS and CDR2 SASEGT.

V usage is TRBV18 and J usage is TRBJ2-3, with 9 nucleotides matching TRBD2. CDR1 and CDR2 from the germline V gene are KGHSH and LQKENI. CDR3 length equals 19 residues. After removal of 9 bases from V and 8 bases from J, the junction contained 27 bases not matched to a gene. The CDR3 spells CARSRRQGKETSGPGTQYF. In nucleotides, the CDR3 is TGTGCCAGGTCCCGTAGGCAGGGGAAGGAGACTAGCGGACCAGGTACGCAGTATTTT.

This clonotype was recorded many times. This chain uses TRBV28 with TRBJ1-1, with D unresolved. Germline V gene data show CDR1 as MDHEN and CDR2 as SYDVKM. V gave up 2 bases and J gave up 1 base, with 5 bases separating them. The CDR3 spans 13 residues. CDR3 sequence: CASSLPQNTEAFF. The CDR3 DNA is TGTGCCAGCAGTTTACCTCAGAACACTGAAGCTTTCTTT.

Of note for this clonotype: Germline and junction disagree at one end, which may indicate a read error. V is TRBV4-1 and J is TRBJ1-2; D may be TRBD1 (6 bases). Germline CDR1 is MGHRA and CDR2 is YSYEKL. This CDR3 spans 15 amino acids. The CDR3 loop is CACSQEGRGNYGYTF. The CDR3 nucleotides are TGCGCCTGTAGCCAAGAGGGCAGGGGCAACTATGGTTACACCTTC.

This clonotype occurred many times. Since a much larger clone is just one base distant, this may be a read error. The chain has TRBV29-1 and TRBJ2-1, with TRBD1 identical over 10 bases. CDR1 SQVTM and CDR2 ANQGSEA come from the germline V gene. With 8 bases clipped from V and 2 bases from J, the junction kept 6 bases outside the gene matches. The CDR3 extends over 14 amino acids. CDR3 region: CSSRTGGPYNEQFF. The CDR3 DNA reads TGCAGCTCGAGGACAGGGGGACCCTACAATGAGCAGTTCTTC.

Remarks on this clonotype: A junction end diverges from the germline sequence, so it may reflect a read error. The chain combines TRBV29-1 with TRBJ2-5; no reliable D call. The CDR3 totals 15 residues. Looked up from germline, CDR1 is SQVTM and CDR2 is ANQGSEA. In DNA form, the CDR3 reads TGCTGCGTTCTACCTTTGTTGATTAGTCAAGAGACCCAATACTTC. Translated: CCVLPLLISQETQYF.

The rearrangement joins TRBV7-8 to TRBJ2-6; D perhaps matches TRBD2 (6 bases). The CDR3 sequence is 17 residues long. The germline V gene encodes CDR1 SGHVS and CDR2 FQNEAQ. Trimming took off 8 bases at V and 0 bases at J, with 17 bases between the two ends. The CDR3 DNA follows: TGTGCCAGCTGTTTAGCGGCGTGGAGCTCTGGGGCCAACGTCCTGACTTTC. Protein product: CASCLAAWSSGANVLTF.

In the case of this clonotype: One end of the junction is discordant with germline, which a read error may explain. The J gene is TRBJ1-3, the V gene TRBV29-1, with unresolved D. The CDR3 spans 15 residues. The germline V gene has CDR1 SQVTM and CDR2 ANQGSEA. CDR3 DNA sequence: TGCTGCGTTGAGTCAATCGAGAGGTCTGGAAACACCATATATTTT. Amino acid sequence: CCVESIERSGNTIYF.

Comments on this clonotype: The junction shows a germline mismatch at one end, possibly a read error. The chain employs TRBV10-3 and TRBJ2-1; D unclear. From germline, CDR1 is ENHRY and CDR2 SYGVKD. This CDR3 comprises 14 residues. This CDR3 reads CAISTIESYNEQFF. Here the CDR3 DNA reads TGTGCCATCAGTACGATAGAGTCCTACAACGAGCAGTTCTTC.

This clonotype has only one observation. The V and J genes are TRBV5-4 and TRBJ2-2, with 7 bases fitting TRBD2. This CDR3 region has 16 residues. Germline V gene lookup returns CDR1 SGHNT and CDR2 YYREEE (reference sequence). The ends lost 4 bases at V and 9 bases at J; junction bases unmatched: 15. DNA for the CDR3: TGTGCCAGCAGCCCACCTGGCGGGAGAGGCTCCAGGGAGCTGTTTTTT. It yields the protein CASSPPGGRGSRELFF.

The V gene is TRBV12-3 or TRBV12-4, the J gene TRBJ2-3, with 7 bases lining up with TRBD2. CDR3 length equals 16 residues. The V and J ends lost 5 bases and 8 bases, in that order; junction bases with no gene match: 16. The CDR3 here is CASSNVGPGRACTQYF. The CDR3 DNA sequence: TGTGCCAGCAGTAACGTAGGGCCAGGGAGGGCCTGTACGCAGTATTTT.

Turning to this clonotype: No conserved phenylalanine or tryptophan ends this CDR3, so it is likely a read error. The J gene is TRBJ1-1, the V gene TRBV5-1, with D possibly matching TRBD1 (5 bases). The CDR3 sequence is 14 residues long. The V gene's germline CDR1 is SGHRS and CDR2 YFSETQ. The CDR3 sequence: CTSSFDSRNTEAFS. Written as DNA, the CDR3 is TGCACCAGCAGCTTTGACAGCCGGAACACTGAAGCTTTCTCT.

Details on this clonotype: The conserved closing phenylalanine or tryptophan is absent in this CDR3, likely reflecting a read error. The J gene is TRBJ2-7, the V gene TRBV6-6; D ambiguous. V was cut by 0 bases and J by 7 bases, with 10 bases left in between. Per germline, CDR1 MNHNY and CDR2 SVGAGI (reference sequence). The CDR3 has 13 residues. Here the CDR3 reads CASSYSPIGEQYL. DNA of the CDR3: TGTGCCAGCAGTTACTCCCCCATAGGGGAGCAGTACTTA.

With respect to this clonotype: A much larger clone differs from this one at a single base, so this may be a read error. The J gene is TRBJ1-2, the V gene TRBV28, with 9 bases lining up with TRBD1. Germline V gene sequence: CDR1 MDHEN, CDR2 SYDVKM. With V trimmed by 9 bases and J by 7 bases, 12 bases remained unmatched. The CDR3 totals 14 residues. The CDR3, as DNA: TGTGCCAGAAGCTCCGGACAGGGGCGGGGTGGCTACACCTTC. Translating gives CARSSGQGRGGYTF.

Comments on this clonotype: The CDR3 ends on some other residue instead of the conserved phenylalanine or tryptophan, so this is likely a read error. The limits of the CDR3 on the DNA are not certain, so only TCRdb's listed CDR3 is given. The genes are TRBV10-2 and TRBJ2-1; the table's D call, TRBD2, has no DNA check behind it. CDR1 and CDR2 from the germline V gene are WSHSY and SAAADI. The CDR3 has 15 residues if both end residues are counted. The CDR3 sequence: CASSRLGGYPNEQFL.